This T cell receptor (beta chain) stems from a study of blood T cell repertoires in COVID-19. Turning to the study itself: T cells, B-cell-depleted T cells, or PBMCs provided the cDNA or gDNA that served as material.

CDR1 is MNHEY, CDR2 SMNVEV, per germline (reference sequence). The length of the CDR3 is 14 residues. With 6 bases clipped from V and 1 base from J, the junction kept 5 bases outside the gene matches. TCRdb keeps only in-frame clones here, not all; method: immunoSEQ multiplex PCR. The table records about 160,000 clones, about 90% of them present only once. The sequence was collected from a man aged 25-45 years with COVID-19, enrolled during active disease. This chain connects TRBV27 to TRBJ1-2; 7 nucleotides align to TRBD1. The sequenced sample consisted of peripheral blood. The DNA for the CDR3 is TGTGCCAGCAGGGGACAGAGCAATAACTATGGCTACACCTTC. This encodes CASRGQSNNYGYTF.